The rows below give T cell receptor beta chains drawn from one sample of a study of blood T cell repertoires in COVID-19. Assay: immunoSEQ multiplex PCR; the TCRdb copy retains only in-frame clones and omits some. The table records about 170,000 clones, 90% to 95% of them present only once. Material for sequencing was peripheral blood. These receptors all stem from a woman between 50 and 59 years old with acute or convalescent COVID-19. The CDR3 runs from the conserved cysteine through the conserved F or W. Fields, in order: J gene, V gene, CDR3 protein.

TRBJ1-5,TRBV3-1/TRBV3-2,CASSQGSGPQHF
TRBJ2-7,TRBV6-6,CASSHRDRPYEQYF
TRBJ1-4,TRBV7-8,CASSLRQGRQGTNEKLFF
TRBJ2-7,TRBV7-2,CASSYGQNEQYF
TRBJ1-6,TRBV5-1,CASSLAGSSYNSPLHF
TRBJ1-6,TRBV5-6,CASRSDRDPSPLHF
TRBJ1-2,TRBV10-2,CASSEQINYGYTF
TRBJ2-5,TRBV24-1,CATSDPTTGRGETQYF
TRBJ2-5,TRBV10-3,CAISAWGRAEETQYF
TRBJ1-2,TRBV18,CASSPGTGDTYYGYTF
TRBJ2-2,TRBV5-4,CASSSPGQGNTGELFF
TRBJ1-2,TRBV12-5,CASGLVFHGRGIDYGYTF
TRBJ1-1,TRBV30,CAWSGQENTEAFF
TRBJ1-2,TRBV5-1,CASSYSEPNYGYTF
TRBJ1-1,TRBV7-6,CASSLGTLQNTEAFF
TRBJ1-6,TRBV27,CASSLSGVSPLHF
TRBJ1-6,TRBV9,CASSADRGRSPLHF
TRBJ1-1,TRBV19,CASSALEEGNTEAFF
TRBJ2-1,TRBV4-1,CASSQGATDIMKFF
TRBJ1-2,TRBV2,CASSRTPPGQATNYGYTF
TRBJ2-5,TRBV24-1,CATSDPTGGNRETQYF
TRBJ2-1,TRBV7-6,CASSYRTGGHEQFF
TRBJ2-5,TRBV19,CASTWTGNGNEQYF
TRBJ1-3,TRBV2,CASRKTGNEYTIYF